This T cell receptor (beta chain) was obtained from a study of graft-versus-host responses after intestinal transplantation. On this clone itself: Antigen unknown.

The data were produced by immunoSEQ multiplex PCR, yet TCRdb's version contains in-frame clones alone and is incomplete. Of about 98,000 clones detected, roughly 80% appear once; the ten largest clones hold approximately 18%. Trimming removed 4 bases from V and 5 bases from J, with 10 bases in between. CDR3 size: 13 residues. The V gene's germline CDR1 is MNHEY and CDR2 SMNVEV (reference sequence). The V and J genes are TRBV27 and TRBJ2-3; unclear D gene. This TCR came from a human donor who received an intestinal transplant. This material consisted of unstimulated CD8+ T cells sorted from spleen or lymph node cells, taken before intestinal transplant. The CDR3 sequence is CASSSPPIDTQYF. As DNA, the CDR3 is TGTGCCAGCAGTTCCCCTCCAATAGATACGCAGTATTTT.